The subject of this entry is one TCR beta chain. What it binds is unknown. With random hexamers, roughly 0.45 to 1 ug RNA was reverse transcribed. TCRdb redid the calling of the immunoSEQ multiplex PCR reads with MiXCR, one entry per CDR3 protein. The repertoire holds around 140,000 distinct CDR3 sequences, with 85% to 95% as singletons. This sample was included in a study of CD8 T cells in Susac syndrome. As for the study in general: Active disease was present in over 5 of the sequenced Susac syndrome patients, whereas under 10 of them were in remission. Findings and limits, study-wide: The CD4+ T cell repertoires from Susac syndrome exhibited no clonal expansion.

CDR3 size: 15 residues. The V end was cut by 2 bases, the J end by 3 bases, with 17 bases between. In germline, CDR1 is GTSNPN, CDR2 SVGIG (reference sequence). The sequenced sample was CD4+ T cells from PBMCs. The source of this sequence is a human donor with Susac syndrome. The chain carries TRBV30 and TRBJ2-7; unclear D gene. As DNA, the CDR3 is TGTGCCTGGAGTACTCCGGGTGGACGGATCTACGAGCAGTACTTC. This translates into CAWSTPGGRIYEQYF.